This T cell receptor (beta chain) was profiled in a study of beta chain features in type 1 diabetes. Investigators reverse transcribed all isolated RNA, so they sequenced expressed TCRB transcripts. Libraries were prepared by immunoSEQ multiplex PCR; TCRdb keeps only in-frame clonotypes and omits some of them. The sample gives more than 300,000 clones, roughly 15% of which show up once; under 0.02% is in the top ten. Unmatched junction bases numbered 13, after V lost 5 bases and J lost 3 bases. This CDR3 spans 16 amino acids. The germline V gene has CDR1 GTSNPN and CDR2 SVGIG (reference sequence). The specimen sequenced was naive CD4+ T cells from blood. The TCR sequence derives from a woman aged 18-29 years in good health. The chain carries TRBV30 and TRBJ2-4, with TRBD1 identical over 7 bases. The chain's CDR3 is CAWDKTGALGKNIQYF. DNA of the CDR3: TGTGCCTGGGATAAAACAGGGGCTCTTGGCAAAAACATTCAGTACTTC.